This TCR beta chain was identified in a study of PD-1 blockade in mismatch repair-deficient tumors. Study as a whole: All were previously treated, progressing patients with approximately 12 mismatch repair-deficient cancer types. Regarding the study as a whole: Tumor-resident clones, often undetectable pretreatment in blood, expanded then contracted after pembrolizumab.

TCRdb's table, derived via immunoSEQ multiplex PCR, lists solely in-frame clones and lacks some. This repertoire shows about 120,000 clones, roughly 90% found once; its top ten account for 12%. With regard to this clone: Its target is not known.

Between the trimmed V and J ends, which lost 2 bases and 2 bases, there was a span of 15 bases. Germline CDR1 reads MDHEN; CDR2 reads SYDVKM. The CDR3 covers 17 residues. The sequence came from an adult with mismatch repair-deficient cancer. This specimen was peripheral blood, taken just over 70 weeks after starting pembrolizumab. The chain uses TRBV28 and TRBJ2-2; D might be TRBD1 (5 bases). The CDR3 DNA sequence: TGTGCCAGCAGTTTAGACGCTGGCACAGGTAACACCGGGGAGCTGTTTTTT. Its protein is CASSLDAGTGNTGELFF.